These 17 T cell receptor beta chains were all obtained from the same sample, sequenced in a study of blood T cell repertoires in COVID-19 (TCRdb year 2020). The library relied on the immunoSEQ multiplex PCR assay. This immuneACCESS table, as held by TCRdb, lists in-frame sequences with V and J called but not all clones. Of the missing ones, under half trace to an unresolved V gene in checked studies; the others have no known cause. Within this sample are about 150,000 clones, with 80% to 90% of them counted one time only. Around 2.9% of the sample is taken by the ten largest. The sample taken for sequencing was peripheral blood. Receptors originate from a woman aged 55-69 years with active COVID-19.

V gene TRBV6-5 combines with J gene TRBJ2-3; 9 positions match TRBD2. The CDR3 is 16 amino acids. The J segment lost 1 base and the V segment lost 1 base, leaving 3 bases of the junction unmatched. The V gene's germline CDR1 is MNHEY and CDR2 SVGAGI. CDR3 sequence: CASSYLAGVGTDTQYF. In nucleotides, the CDR3 is TGTGCCAGCAGTTACTTAGCGGGAGTCGGCACAGATACGCAGTATTTT.

The gene calls are TRBV6-2 or TRBV6-3 and TRBJ2-7; D gene uncertain. The CDR3 has 12 residues. The germline CDR1 and CDR2 sequences are MNHEY and SVGEGT. The germline V and J ends were trimmed by 2 bases and 2 bases, with 4 bases remaining between them. CDR3 sequence: CASSYPTYEQYF. The CDR3 DNA is TGTGCCAGCAGTTACCCCACCTACGAGCAGTACTTC.

This clone was seen just once. The chain employs TRBV7-3 and TRBJ2-5; TRBD1 is a possible D gene (6 bases). The CDR3 runs to 14 residues. Per germline, CDR1 SGHTA and CDR2 FQGTGA. Trimming stripped 8 bases from V and 4 bases from J, with 17 bases between. The DNA of the CDR3 is TGTGCCAGCGAGCCCGAGGGGGACACAGAGACCCAGTACTTC. Translation: CASEPEGDTETQYF.

The rearrangement uses TRBV5-6 and TRBJ2-7, with D unclear. The CDR3 runs 11 residues. Looked up from germline, CDR1 is SGHDT and CDR2 is YYEEEE. V was pared by 1 base and J by 7 bases, with 6 bases between. The CDR3 DNA is TGTGCCAGCAGCTTGCTGCGGGAGCAGTACTTC. Its protein product is CASSLLREQYF.

V usage is TRBV11-2 and J usage is TRBJ2-5; TRBD2 is a possible D gene (5 bases). Per the germline V gene, CDR1 is SGHAT and CDR2 is FQNNGV. Trimming left V 5 bases short and J 4 bases short, with 17 bases between. The CDR3 sequence is 15 residues long. The CDR3 nucleotides read TGTGCCAGCAGCCCCCGTGTGGGGAGCGGAGAGACCCAGTACTTC. It specifies CASSPRVGSGETQYF.

V and J are TRBV24-1 and TRBJ1-4; D uncertain. The V end lost 4 bases, the J end lost 7 bases, and 12 bases lay between the germline ends. This CDR3 has 14 residues. The germline CDR1 and CDR2 sequences are KGHDR and SFDVKD. The CDR3 nucleotides are TGTGCCACCAGTGACACTCAGGCGGGTGAAAAACTGTTTTTT. Translated: CATSDTQAGEKLFF.

The chain carries TRBV27 and TRBJ1-6; the D is unclear. V was pared by 2 bases and J by 4 bases, with 6 bases between. The CDR3 extends over 14 amino acids. Germline CDR1 reads MNHEY; CDR2 reads SMNVEV (reference sequence). The CDR3 loop is CASSLAVYNSPLHF. CDR3 DNA sequence: TGTGCCAGCAGTTTAGCAGTTTATAATTCACCCCTCCACTTT.

CDR3 nucleotide sequence: TGCGCCAGCAGCCAAGGGCGGGGAGTAAGAGAGCAGTTCTTC. Its translation: CASSQGRGVREQFF. The chain uses TRBV4-1 and TRBJ2-1; the D gene is possibly TRBD2 (6 bases). With 1 base removed from V and 10 bases from J, the gap between germline ends came to 14 bases. The CDR3 spans 14 residues. The germline gives CDR1 MGHRA, CDR2 YSYEKL.

This rearrangement joins TRBV5-1 to TRBJ2-3; TRBD2 agrees at 15 bases. J lost 1 base, V lost 4 bases, and 4 bases had no gene match. Germline loops: CDR1 SGHRS, CDR2 YFSETQ. The CDR3 covers 17 residues. CDR3 in amino acids: CASSKGTSGRRTDTQYF. The CDR3 DNA is TGCGCCAGCAGCAAAGGGACTAGCGGGAGGCGCACAGATACGCAGTATTTT.

CDR3 sequence reads: CASSPGTGGSNEKLFF. CDR3 nucleotides: TGTGCCAGCAGCCCGGGGACAGGGGGCTCTAATGAAAAACTGTTTTTT. The chain is built from TRBV7-3 and TRBJ1-4, with TRBD1 matching 12 bases. Germline V gene sequence: CDR1 SGHTA, CDR2 FQGTGA. This CDR3 is built from 16 residues. Germline trimming cut 5 bases from V and 3 bases from J; bases unmatched to any gene: 4.

The chain recombines TRBV10-3 with TRBJ2-2; 13 bases agree with TRBD2. J was trimmed by 6 bases and V by 3 bases; bases with no gene match: 7. CDR1 ENHRY and CDR2 SYGVKD come from the germline V gene. This CDR3 is 17 amino acids long. In DNA, the CDR3 is TGTGCCATCAGTGACCCTGGACTAGCGGGAGAGTCCGGGGAGCTGTTTTTT. Its protein product is CAISDPGLAGESGELFF.

The chain recombines TRBV20-1 with TRBJ2-2; D is ambiguous. Germline V gene data show CDR1 as DFQATT and CDR2 as SNEGSKA (reference sequence). CDR3 length equals 14 residues. V was trimmed by 3 bases and J by 0 bases, leaving 8 bases between them. The CDR3 region has the DNA TGCAGTGCTAGTTCCGGTGCGAACACCGGGGAGCTGTTTTTT. It is translated as CSASSGANTGELFF.

This clone was seen just once. J is TRBJ1-2 and V is TRBV11-1; D is perhaps TRBD1 (5 bases). This CDR3 region has 13 residues. CDR1 SGHAT and CDR2 FQDESV come from the germline V gene (reference sequence). V was pared by 5 bases and J by 4 bases, with 11 bases between. This CDR3 is CASSPGLTYGYTF. The CDR3 nucleotides read TGTGCCAGCAGCCCGGGACTGACCTATGGCTACACCTTC. Full variable domain (rest looked up from reference TRBV11-1 and TRBJ1-2): EAEVAQSPRYKITEKSQAVAFWCDPISGHATLYWYRQILGQGPELLVQFQDESVVDDSQLPKDRFSAERLKGVDSTLKIQPAELGDSAMYLCASSPGLTYGYTFGSGTRLTVV.

The sample holds a few counts of this clone. The chain has TRBV7-3 and TRBJ2-3; TRBD2 aligns across 7 bases. CDR3 length: 14 residues. J gave up 3 bases and V 3 bases, and 3 bases lay outside the gene matches. Germline CDR1 reads SGHTA; CDR2 reads FQGTGA. The CDR3 loop reads CASSLGGRTDTQYF. The DNA of the CDR3 is TGTGCCAGCAGCTTGGGCGGGAGAACAGATACGCAGTATTTT.

CDR3: CASSYGLAGVTGELFF. In DNA, the CDR3 is TGTGCCAGCAGTTACGGACTAGCGGGAGTCACCGGGGAGCTGTTTTTT. The chain links TRBV6-5 to TRBJ2-2, with TRBD2 identical over 13 bases. The germline V gene has CDR1 MNHEY and CDR2 SVGAGI. CDR3 length: 16 residues. J gave up 4 bases and V 2 bases, and 1 base lay outside the gene matches.

The J gene is TRBJ1-2, the V gene TRBV11-2; possible D gene TRBD1, 6 bases. Per germline, CDR1 SGHAT and CDR2 FQNNGV. The CDR3 covers 13 residues. The germline V and J ends were trimmed by 2 bases and 5 bases, with 9 bases remaining between them. CDR3 protein: CASSLQGGYGYTF. The CDR3 DNA is TGTGCCAGCAGCTTACAAGGGGGTTATGGCTACACCTTC.

V and J are TRBV24-1 and TRBJ1-5; D gene ambiguous. CDR1 is KGHDR and CDR2 is SFDVKD in the germline V gene. Between the trimmed V and J ends, which lost 1 base and 6 bases, there was a span of 6 bases. The length of the CDR3 is 13 residues. This CDR3 reads CATSDFLGQPQHF. DNA for the CDR3: TGTGCCACCAGTGATTTTCTCGGTCAGCCCCAGCATTTT.